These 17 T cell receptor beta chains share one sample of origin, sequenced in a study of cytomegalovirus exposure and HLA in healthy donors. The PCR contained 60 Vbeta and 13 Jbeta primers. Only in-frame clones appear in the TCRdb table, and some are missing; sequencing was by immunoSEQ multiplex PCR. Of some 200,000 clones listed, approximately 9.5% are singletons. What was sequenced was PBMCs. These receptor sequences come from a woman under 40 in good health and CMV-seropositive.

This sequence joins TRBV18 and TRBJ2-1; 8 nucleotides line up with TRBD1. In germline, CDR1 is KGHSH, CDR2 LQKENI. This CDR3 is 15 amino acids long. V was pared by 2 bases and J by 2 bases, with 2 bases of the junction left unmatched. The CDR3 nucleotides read TGTGCCAGCTCACCAGGCAGGGGGCCCTACAATGAGCAGTTCTTC. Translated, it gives CASSPGRGPYNEQFF.

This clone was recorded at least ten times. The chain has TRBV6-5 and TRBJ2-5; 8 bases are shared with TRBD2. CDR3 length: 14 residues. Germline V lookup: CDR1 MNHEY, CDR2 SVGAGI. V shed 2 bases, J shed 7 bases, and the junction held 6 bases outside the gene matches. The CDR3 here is CASSYPQAGGTQYF. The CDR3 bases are TGTGCCAGCAGTTACCCCCAGGCGGGAGGGACCCAGTACTTC.

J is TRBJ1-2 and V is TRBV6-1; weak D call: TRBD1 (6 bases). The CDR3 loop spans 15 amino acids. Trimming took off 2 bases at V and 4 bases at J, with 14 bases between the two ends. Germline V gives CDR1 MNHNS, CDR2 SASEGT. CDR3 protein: CASSERRDISYGYTF. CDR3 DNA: TGTGCCAGCAGTGAACGCCGGGACATAAGCTATGGCTACACCTTC.

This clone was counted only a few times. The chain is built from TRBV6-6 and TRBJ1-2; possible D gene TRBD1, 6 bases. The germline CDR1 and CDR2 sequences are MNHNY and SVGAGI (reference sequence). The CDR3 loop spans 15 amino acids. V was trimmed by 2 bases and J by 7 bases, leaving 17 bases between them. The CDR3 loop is CASSYQGRGNRGYTF. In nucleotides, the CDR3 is TGTGCCAGCAGTTACCAGGGCAGGGGCAATCGTGGCTACACCTTC.

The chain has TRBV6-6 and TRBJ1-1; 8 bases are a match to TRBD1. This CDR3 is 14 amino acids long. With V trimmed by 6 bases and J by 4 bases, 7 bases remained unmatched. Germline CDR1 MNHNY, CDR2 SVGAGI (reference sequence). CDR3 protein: CASRWTGKSTEAFF. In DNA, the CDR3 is TGTGCCAGCAGATGGACAGGGAAGAGCACTGAAGCTTTCTTT.

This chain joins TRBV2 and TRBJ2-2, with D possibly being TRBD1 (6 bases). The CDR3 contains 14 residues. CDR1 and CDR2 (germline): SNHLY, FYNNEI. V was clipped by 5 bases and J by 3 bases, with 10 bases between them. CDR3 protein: CASSRTGYTGELFF. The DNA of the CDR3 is TGTGCCAGCAGTCGCACAGGGTACACCGGGGAGCTGTTTTTT.

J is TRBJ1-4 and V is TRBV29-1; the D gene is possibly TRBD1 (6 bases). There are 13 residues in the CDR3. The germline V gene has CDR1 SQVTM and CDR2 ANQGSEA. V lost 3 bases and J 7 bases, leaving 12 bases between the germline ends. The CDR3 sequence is CSVEGARGEKLFF. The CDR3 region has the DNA TGCAGCGTTGAGGGGGCTCGCGGTGAAAAACTGTTTTTT.

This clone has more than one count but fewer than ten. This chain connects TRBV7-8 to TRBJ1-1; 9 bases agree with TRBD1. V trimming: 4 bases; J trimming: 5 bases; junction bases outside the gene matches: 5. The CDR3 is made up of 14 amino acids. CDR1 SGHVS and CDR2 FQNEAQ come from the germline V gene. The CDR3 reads CASSSGQGYTEAFF. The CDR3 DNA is TGTGCCAGCAGCTCGGGACAGGGTTATACTGAAGCTTTCTTT.

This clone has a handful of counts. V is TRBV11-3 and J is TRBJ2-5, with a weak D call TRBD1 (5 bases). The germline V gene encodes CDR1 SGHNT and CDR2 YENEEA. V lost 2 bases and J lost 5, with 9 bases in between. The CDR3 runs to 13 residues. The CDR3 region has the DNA TGTGCCAGCAGCTTATGGGGCGACGAGACCCAGTACTTC. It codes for CASSLWGDETQYF.

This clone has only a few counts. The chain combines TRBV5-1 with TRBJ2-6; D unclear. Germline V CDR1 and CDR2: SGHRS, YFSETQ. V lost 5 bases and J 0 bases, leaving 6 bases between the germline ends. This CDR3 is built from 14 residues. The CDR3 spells CASSPSSGANVLTF. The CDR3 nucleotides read TGCGCCAGCAGTCCTTCCTCTGGGGCCAACGTCCTGACTTTC.

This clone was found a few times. For the CDR3, the DNA is TGTGCCAGCAGCTACCTTTCTAGCTACGAGCAGTACTTC. Protein sequence: CASSYLSSYEQYF. The chain links TRBV7-9 to TRBJ2-7, with no clear D. This CDR3 has 13 residues. The V gene's germline CDR1 is SEHNR and CDR2 FQNEAQ (reference sequence). Trimming took 4 bases from V and 3 from J, leaving 10 bases between them.

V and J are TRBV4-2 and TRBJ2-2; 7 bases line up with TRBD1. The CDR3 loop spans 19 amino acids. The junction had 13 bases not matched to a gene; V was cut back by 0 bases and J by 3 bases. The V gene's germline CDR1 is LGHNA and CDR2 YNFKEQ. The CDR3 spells CASSQEIQGPVGYTGELFF. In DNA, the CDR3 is TGTGCCAGCAGCCAAGAGATACAGGGGCCCGTAGGGTACACCGGGGAGCTGTTTTTT.

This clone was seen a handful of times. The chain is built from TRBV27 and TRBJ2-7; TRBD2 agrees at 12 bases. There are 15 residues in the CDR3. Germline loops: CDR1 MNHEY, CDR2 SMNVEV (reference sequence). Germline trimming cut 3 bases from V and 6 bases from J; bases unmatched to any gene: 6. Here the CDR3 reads CASSFQTSGRREQYF. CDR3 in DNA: TGTGCCAGCAGTTTTCAAACTAGCGGGAGGCGCGAGCAGTACTTC.

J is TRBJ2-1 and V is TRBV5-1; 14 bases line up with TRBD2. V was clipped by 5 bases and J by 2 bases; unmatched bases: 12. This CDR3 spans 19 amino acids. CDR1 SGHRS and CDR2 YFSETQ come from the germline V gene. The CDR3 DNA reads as TGCGCCAGCAGTCTCGGGACTAGCGGGAGCGTTGGAGCCTACAATGAGCAGTTCTTC. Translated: CASSLGTSGSVGAYNEQFF.

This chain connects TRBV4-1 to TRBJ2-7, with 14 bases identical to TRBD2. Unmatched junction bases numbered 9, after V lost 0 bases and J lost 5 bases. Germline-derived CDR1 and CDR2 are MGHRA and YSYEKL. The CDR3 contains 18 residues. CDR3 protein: CASSQEGLAGELIDEQYF. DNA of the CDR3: TGCGCCAGCAGCCAAGAGGGACTAGCGGGAGAATTGATCGACGAGCAGTACTTC.

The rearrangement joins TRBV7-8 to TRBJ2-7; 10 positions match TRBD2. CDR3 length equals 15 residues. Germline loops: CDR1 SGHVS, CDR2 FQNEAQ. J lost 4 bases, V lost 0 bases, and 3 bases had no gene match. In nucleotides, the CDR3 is TGTGCCAGCAGCTTAGCTAGCGGGAGGTGGTACGAGCAGTACTTC. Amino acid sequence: CASSLASGRWYEQYF.

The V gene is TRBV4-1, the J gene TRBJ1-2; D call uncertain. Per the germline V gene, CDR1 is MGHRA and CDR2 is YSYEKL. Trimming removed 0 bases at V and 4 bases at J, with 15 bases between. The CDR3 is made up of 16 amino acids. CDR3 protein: CASSQDEGSRLYGYTF. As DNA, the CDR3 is TGCGCCAGCAGCCAAGACGAGGGCTCTAGGCTCTATGGCTACACCTTC.